The 24 T cell receptor beta chains listed next were all sequenced from one sample in a study of blood T cells in healthy people across ages. For the second PCR, which ran for roughly 6 to 11 cycles, a sample-barcoded 5' primer and a J-beta primer mix were used. TCRdb itself ran the 5' RACE reads through MiXCR, one entry per CDR3 protein. The profile shows 1.5 million to 2 million distinct CDR3 sequences, roughly 52% of them singletons. Sequencing used blood. The receptors were sampled from a woman aged 40 to 50 in good health.

This clonotype showed up just a few times. The rearrangement uses TRBV9 and TRBJ2-5; D possibly corresponds to TRBD2 (5 bases). Germline V gene sequence: CDR1 SGDLS, CDR2 YYNGEE. The germline V and J ends were trimmed by 2 bases and 1 base, with 9 bases remaining between them. CDR3 size: 14 residues. The CDR3 sequence is CASSVWSGQETQYF. In DNA, the CDR3 is TGTGCCAGCAGCGTGTGGAGCGGCCAAGAGACCCAGTACTTC.

A word on this clonotype: A much more abundant neighbour one base away suggests this may be a read error. The rearrangement joins TRBV12-5 to TRBJ2-3, with D uncertain. The CDR3 is 13 residues long. CDR1 and CDR2 (germline): LGHNT, FRNRAP. CDR3 sequence: CASCFGPLDTQYF. The DNA for the CDR3 is TGTGCTAGTTGTTTTGGCCCCTTGGATACGCAGTATTTT.

This clonotype has just a few counts. This sequence joins TRBV27 and TRBJ1-2; TRBD1 matches 7 bases. Looked up from germline, CDR1 is MNHEY and CDR2 is SMNVEV (reference sequence). The CDR3 is 23 residues long. V shed 5 bases, J shed 4 bases, and the junction held 34 bases outside the gene matches. Here the CDR3 DNA reads TGTGCCAGCAGTCCGGGACAGCCTACTACCGCGGACGGGTCCCCGTCACCTACCTATGGCTACACCTTC. It yields the protein CASSPGQPTTADGSPSPTYGYTF.

CDR3 coding DNA: TGTGCCAGCAGCCAAACGGGGCAACTCTCTGGGGCCAACGTCCTGACTTTC. It specifies CASSQTGQLSGANVLTF. The V call is TRBV14, the J call TRBJ2-6; D possibly uses TRBD1 or TRBD2 (5 bases each). The V and J ends lost 2 bases and 0 bases respectively, with 11 bases between them. The germline gives CDR1 SGHDN, CDR2 FVKESK. The CDR3 totals 17 residues.

This chain joins TRBV20-1 and TRBJ2-3, with D possibly matching TRBD2 (6 bases). CDR1 and CDR2 (germline): DFQATT, SNEGSKA (reference sequence). Trimming left V 0 bases short and J 5 bases short, with 15 bases between. This CDR3 spans 15 amino acids. CDR3 region: CSARDVGGAIDTQYF. In DNA form, the CDR3 reads TGCAGTGCTAGAGATGTCGGCGGGGCGATAGATACGCAGTATTTT.

The rearrangement joins TRBV29-1 to TRBJ2-1, with 12 positions matching TRBD2. Per the germline V gene, CDR1 is SQVTM and CDR2 is ANQGSEA. J was trimmed by 9 bases and V by 6 bases; bases with no gene match: 12. The CDR3 is 15 residues long. CDR3: CSVQSSGGVFSEQFF. CDR3 bases: TGCAGCGTCCAGTCTAGCGGGGGGGTATTCAGTGAGCAGTTCTTC.

This clonotype was found a few times. It may be a read error: a sequence one base away is much more abundant. V is TRBV6-1 and J is TRBJ2-4; 8 bases line up with TRBD1. The tail of the sequence fits TRBJ2-7 better, so the J call may be wrong. The germline gives CDR1 MNHNS, CDR2 SASEGT. The CDR3 runs to 12 residues. Here the CDR3 reads CASRDRAHEQYF. For the CDR3, the DNA is TGTGCCAGCAGGGACAGGGCCCACGAGCAGTACTTC.

Concerning this clonotype itself: The junction departs from germline at one end; a sequencing error may be responsible. The V gene is TRBV27, the J gene TRBJ2-3; D unresolved. The CDR3 spans 15 residues. Germline loops: CDR1 MNHEY, CDR2 SMNVEV (reference sequence). DNA for the CDR3: TGTGCCAGCAGCCTAAAGGGCCAAGGCACAAATACGCTGTATTTT. Protein sequence: CASSLKGQGTNTLYF.

This sequence joins TRBV20-1 and TRBJ2-2, with D possibly TRBD2 on 6 matching bases. The V and J ends lost 0 bases and 13 bases respectively, with 12 bases between them. This CDR3 comprises 12 residues. Germline CDR1 and CDR2: DFQATT and SNEGSKA (reference sequence). The CDR3: CSARDPRRGLFF. In DNA form, the CDR3 reads TGCAGTGCTAGAGATCCCAGGAGGGGGCTGTTTTTT.

The rearrangement joins TRBV6-2 or TRBV6-3 to TRBJ1-5; D possibly corresponds to TRBD1 (6 bases). The CDR3 loop spans 15 amino acids. V was cut by 5 bases and J by 1 base, with 12 bases left in between. Germline CDR1 reads MNHEY; CDR2 reads SVGEGT. The CDR3 loop is CASSDPTGSNQPQHF. The CDR3, as DNA: TGTGCCAGCAGTGACCCGACAGGAAGCAATCAGCCCCAGCATTTT.

DNA for the CDR3: TGTGCCAGCAGCTTAGGCAGGGGCGTACCCTATAATTCACCCCTCCACTTT. Translation gives CASSLGRGVPYNSPLHF. The genes are TRBV28 and TRBJ1-6, with D possibly matching TRBD1 (6 bases). CDR3 length: 17 amino acids. Germline CDR1 and CDR2: MDHEN and SYDVKM. The V gene lost 6 bases and the J gene lost 2 bases, with 17 bases spanning the gap.

This clonotype came up a few times. The chain is built from TRBV3-1 and TRBJ2-7, with 9 bases fitting TRBD1. Germline V lookup: CDR1 LGHDT, CDR2 YNNKEL (reference sequence). There are 14 residues in the CDR3. The junction had 4 bases not matched to a gene; V was cut back by 4 bases and J by 3 bases. The CDR3 sequence is CASSRRTGDYEQYF. As DNA, the CDR3 is TGTGCCAGCAGCCGAAGGACAGGGGACTACGAGCAGTACTTC.

This chain uses TRBV15 with TRBJ2-1; 9 bases are a match to TRBD2. The CDR3 is made up of 17 amino acids. Germline V gene lookup returns CDR1 LNHNV and CDR2 YYDKDF (reference sequence). Germline trimming cut 4 bases from V and 0 bases from J; bases unmatched to any gene: 7. The CDR3: CATSTLLLAGSYNEQFF. In DNA, the CDR3 is TGTGCCACCAGCACCTTATTACTAGCGGGCTCCTACAATGAGCAGTTCTTC.

The chain employs TRBV12-3 or TRBV12-4 and TRBJ2-7; D is ambiguous. The V and J ends lost 2 bases and 0 bases respectively, with 17 bases between them. The CDR3 has 17 residues. CDR3 loop: CASSLSLSGVASYEQYF. For the CDR3, the DNA is TGTGCCAGCAGTTTATCCCTAAGTGGTGTCGCCTCCTACGAGCAGTACTTC.

This chain joins TRBV4-2 and TRBJ2-7; the match to TRBD2 covers 13 bases. Unmatched junction bases numbered 5, after V lost 2 bases and J lost 7 bases. The CDR3 length is 15 residues. The germline V gene encodes CDR1 LGHNA and CDR2 YNFKEQ. The chain's CDR3 is CASSQTSGGVHEQYF. DNA of the CDR3: TGTGCCAGCAGCCAAACTAGCGGGGGGGTCCATGAGCAGTACTTC.

This chain joins TRBV6-2 or TRBV6-3 and TRBJ2-4, with TRBD2 identical over 7 bases. The last part of the DNA fits TRBJ2-7 better; the J call may be wrong. CDR3 length: 14 residues. CDR1 and CDR2 from the germline V gene are MNHEY and SVGEGT. DNA of the CDR3: TGTGCCAGCAGTTCACCTAAGCGGGGAGCCGAGCAGTACTTC. Translating gives CASSSPKRGAEQYF.

The CDR3 loop is CASSRAGSYNEQFF. DNA of the CDR3: TGTGCCAGCAGTAGAGCGGGGTCCTACAATGAGCAGTTCTTC. The chain recombines TRBV27 with TRBJ2-1; 7 bases are a match to TRBD2. Trimming at V came to 5 bases and at J to 1 base, leaving 2 bases not matched to a gene. Germline V CDR1 and CDR2: MNHEY, SMNVEV (reference sequence). This CDR3 has 14 amino acids.

This clonotype appeared a few times. The chain combines TRBV6-2 or TRBV6-3 with TRBJ1-2; 7 bases are a match to TRBD1. Germline values: CDR1 MNHEY, CDR2 SVGEGT. V gave up 0 bases and J gave up 4 bases; unmatched junction bases: 2. The length of the CDR3 is 14 residues. Written as DNA, the CDR3 is TGTGCCAGCAGTTACTCGACAGGGATCTATGGCTACACCTTC. This translates into CASSYSTGIYGYTF.

In its sample, this clonotype was seen many times. This chain uses TRBV10-3 with TRBJ2-1; 7 bases line up with TRBD2. Unmatched junction bases numbered 9, after V lost 6 bases and J lost 7 bases. In germline, CDR1 is ENHRY, CDR2 SYGVKD. CDR3 length equals 14 residues. The CDR3 region is CAISLGEGRNEQFF. In DNA form, the CDR3 reads TGTGCCATCAGCCTCGGGGAGGGAAGGAATGAGCAGTTCTTC.

J is TRBJ2-1 and V is TRBV7-2, with TRBD1 matching 7 bases. This CDR3 is built from 14 residues. With 5 bases clipped from V and 5 bases from J, the junction kept 6 bases outside the gene matches. Germline V gives CDR1 SGHTA, CDR2 FQGNSA. This chain's CDR3 is CASSVDRTHNEQFF. CDR3 coding DNA: TGTGCCAGCAGCGTGGACAGGACCCACAATGAGCAGTTCTTC.

V gene TRBV7-6 combines with J gene TRBJ2-3, with TRBD2 matching 9 bases. Per the germline V gene, CDR1 is SGHVS and CDR2 is FNYEAQ. V lost 3 bases to trimming and J lost 2 bases; unmatched junction nucleotides: 6. CDR3 length: 16 amino acids. The CDR3 coding sequence is TGTGCCAGCAGCTTGGGTAGCGGGAGTCTCACAGATACGCAGTATTTT. This gives the protein CASSLGSGSLTDTQYF. The full variable domain, completed using reference TRBV7-6 and TRBJ2-3, is GAGVSQSPRYKVTKRGQDVALRCDPISGHVSLYWYRQALGQGPEFLTYFNYEAQQDKSGLPNDRFSAERPEGSISTLTIQRTEQRDSAMYRCASSLGSGSLTDTQYFGPGTRLTVL.

The chain recombines TRBV7-2 with TRBJ2-1; D is tentatively TRBD1 or TRBD2 (6 bases each). This CDR3 has 14 amino acids. Germline V CDR1 and CDR2: SGHTA, FQGNSA. The V gene lost 5 bases and the J gene lost 9 bases, with 17 bases spanning the gap. In DNA form, the CDR3 reads TGTGCCAGCAGCGGACAGACAGGAGGGAGTGAGCAGTTCTTC. Protein: CASSGQTGGSEQFF.

A few counts support this clonotype. The chain carries TRBV3-1 and TRBJ2-1; maybe TRBD2 (5 bases). Deletions cut 3 bases from V and 7 bases from J, with 16 bases between. Germline V gene lookup returns CDR1 LGHDT and CDR2 YNNKEL (reference sequence). CDR3 length: 15 amino acids. The CDR3 sequence: CASSQGVTGVNEQFF. In nucleotides, the CDR3 is TGTGCCAGCAGCCAGGGAGTGACCGGGGTGAATGAGCAGTTCTTC.

V usage is TRBV29-1 and J usage is TRBJ2-5, with D tentatively TRBD1 (6 bases). CDR3 length: 13 amino acids. The germline V gene has CDR1 SQVTM and CDR2 ANQGSEA. V lost 1 base, J lost 11 bases, and 17 bases lay in between. The CDR3 is CSVEGRGSWEQYF. The DNA for the CDR3 is TGCAGCGTTGAAGGCAGGGGATCTTGGGAGCAGTACTTC. Filled out from reference TRBV29-1 and TRBJ2-5, the complete variable domain reads SAVISQKPSRDICQRGTSLTIQCQVDSQVTMMFWYRQQPGQSLTLIATANQGSEATYESGFVIDKFPISRPNLTFSTLTVSNMSPEDSSIYLCSVEGRGSWEQYFGPGTRLLVL.